These 23 T cell receptor beta chains share one sample of origin, sequenced in a study of human T cells and chemical hapten exposure. TCRdb re-called the RACE reads through MiXCR, storing one row per CDR3 protein. The profile shows almost 40,000 distinct CDR3 sequences, 9% to 9.5% of them singletons. The time point denotes: patch test 3, about 24 weeks after DPC sensitization. As for treatment: therapeutic diphenylcyclopropenone sensitization with weekly scalp DPC. Extraction yielded total RNA from whole blood (unfractionated). The sample consisted of whole blood, taken in connection with sensitization to the hapten diphenylcyclopropenone (DPC). The receptors shown here come from a man between 45 and 60 years old with alopecia areata. Some clones in this sample may be carry-over from other donors' samples.

This clonotype was observed a few times. CDR3 sequence (DNA): TGTGCCAGCAGTTTCCGGCCAAGGGAAGCCTACGAGCAGTACTTC. It codes for CASSFRPREAYEQYF. The V gene is TRBV28, the J gene TRBJ2-7; D is undetermined. CDR1 is MDHEN and CDR2 is SYDVKM in the germline V gene. V was cut by 3 bases and J by 2 bases, with 14 bases left in between. There are 15 residues in the CDR3.

This clonotype appeared a few times. V and J are TRBV9 and TRBJ2-2, with D perhaps TRBD1 (5 bases). V was clipped by 1 base and J by 7 bases, with 14 bases between them. Germline CDR1 and CDR2: SGDLS and YYNGEE. The CDR3 runs to 15 residues. The CDR3 bases are TGTGCCAGCAGCGTACAATCCAGGGCCGGCGGGGAGCTGTTTTTT. Protein product: CASSVQSRAGGELFF.

The chain links TRBV28 to TRBJ1-1; the D gene is possibly TRBD1 (6 bases). Deletions cut 5 bases from V and 8 bases from J, with 12 bases between. The CDR3 covers 12 residues. The germline V gene encodes CDR1 MDHEN and CDR2 SYDVKM. For the CDR3, the DNA is TGTGCCAGCAGTCTGGGACATGCGGAAGCTTTCTTT. It specifies CASSLGHAEAFF.

This clonotype showed up just a few times. The chain is built from TRBV19 and TRBJ2-5; 10 nucleotides align to TRBD1. Germline V gene lookup returns CDR1 LNHDA and CDR2 SQIVND (reference sequence). V shed 6 bases and J 9 bases; nucleotides not matched to a gene: 10. The length of the CDR3 is 14 residues. The DNA of the CDR3 is TGTGCCAGTAGCATGGACAGGGGGATAACGGCCCAGTACTTC. Protein: CASSMDRGITAQYF.

In this sample, this clonotype turned up many times. This chain connects TRBV11-2 to TRBJ2-3, with 10 bases matching TRBD2. V lost 5 bases to trimming and J lost 4 bases; unmatched junction nucleotides: 21. The germline CDR1 and CDR2 sequences are SGHAT and FQNNGV. The CDR3 has 20 amino acids. CDR3 DNA sequence: TGTGCCAGCAGCAGATCGGTCCAATCTAATAGCGGGAGGCGCTCAGATACGCAGTATTTT. Translated, it gives CASSRSVQSNSGRRSDTQYF.

The rearrangement joins TRBV20-1 to TRBJ1-4; no clear D. CDR1 DFQATT and CDR2 SNEGSKA come from the germline V gene (reference sequence). Trimming took 3 bases from V and 0 from J, leaving 14 bases between them. The CDR3 is 16 residues long. The CDR3 spells CSARAIFGSTNEKLFF. CDR3 coding DNA: TGCAGTGCTAGGGCTATATTCGGTTCAACTAATGAAAAACTGTTTTTT.

This clonotype was observed a handful of times. V usage is TRBV7-2 and J usage is TRBJ1-4; no definite D call. The CDR3 is made up of 13 amino acids. Germline CDR1 is SGHTA and CDR2 is FQGNSA. V gave up 8 bases and J gave up 8 bases, with 15 bases separating them. CDR3 amino acids: CASAGMAGEKLFF. CDR3 bases: TGTGCCAGCGCGGGGATGGCGGGGGAAAAACTGTTTTTT.

With respect to this clonotype: One base away lies a much larger clone, so this may be a sequencing read error. This chain uses TRBV29-1 with TRBJ1-2, with a possible D match to TRBD1 (5 bases). Trimming left V 2 bases short and J 3 bases short, with 10 bases between. Germline V gene lookup returns CDR1 SQVTM and CDR2 ANQGSEA. This CDR3 contains 13 residues. The chain's CDR3 is CSVESRGDYGYTF. The DNA of the CDR3 is TGCAGCGTTGAAAGTAGGGGTGACTATGGCTACACCTTC.

In this sample, this clonotype turned up a few times. The chain recombines TRBV10-3 with TRBJ2-2, with D perhaps given as TRBD1 or TRBD2 (6 bases each). From germline, CDR1 is ENHRY and CDR2 SYGVKD. The CDR3 has 13 amino acids. V was trimmed by 5 bases and J by 5 bases, leaving 9 bases between them. Written as DNA, the CDR3 is TGTGCCATCAGTTGGGGGGCGACCGGGGAGCTGTTTTTT. Amino acid sequence: CAISWGATGELFF.

This rearrangement joins TRBV5-1 to TRBJ2-7; D gene uncertain. Trimming shortened V by 3 bases and J by 7 bases, and 17 bases separated the two germline ends. The CDR3 contains 14 residues. The germline CDR1 and CDR2 sequences are SGHRS and YFSETQ. CDR3 sequence reads: CASSSTTGAREQYF. The CDR3 DNA is TGCGCCAGCAGCTCCACTACCGGAGCAAGGGAGCAGTACTTC.

The sample holds many counts of this clonotype. The rearrangement uses TRBV5-5 and TRBJ2-7; 10 bases agree with TRBD1. CDR3 length: 18 residues. The ends lost 0 bases at V and 2 bases at J; junction bases unmatched: 11. The germline gives CDR1 SGHKS, CDR2 YYEKEE (reference sequence). In nucleotides, the CDR3 is TGTGCCAGCAGCTTGGTCCCGACGCCGGGACAGGGGCCCTACGAGCAGTACTTC. Amino acids: CASSLVPTPGQGPYEQYF.

This clonotype showed up many times. The V and J genes are TRBV12-3 or TRBV12-4 and TRBJ1-6; D is unclear. Between the trimmed V and J ends, which lost 3 bases and 9 bases, there was a span of 12 bases. This CDR3 has 14 residues. CDR3 sequence: CASSLGFSRSPLHF. CDR3 coding DNA: TGTGCCAGCAGTTTGGGGTTCTCTCGTTCACCCCTCCACTTT.

This clonotype appeared many times. The V and J genes are TRBV20-1 and TRBJ2-5; the match to TRBD1 covers 7 bases. From germline, CDR1 is DFQATT and CDR2 SNEGSKA (reference sequence). The trim removed 5 bases at V and 2 bases at J, leaving 8 bases unmatched. This CDR3 contains 14 residues. CDR3 protein: CSAELRQGQETQYF. The CDR3 nucleotides read TGCAGTGCTGAACTCCGACAGGGACAAGAGACCCAGTACTTC.

The sample holds many counts of this clonotype. The genes are TRBV24-1 and TRBJ2-7; 9 bases match TRBD2. This CDR3 is 17 amino acids long. Germline loops: CDR1 KGHDR, CDR2 SFDVKD. Trimming at V came to 8 bases and at J to 5 bases, leaving 18 bases not matched to a gene. The CDR3 loop is CATIPGPELAGRHEQYF. DNA for the CDR3: TGTGCCACCATCCCGGGACCGGAGCTAGCGGGGAGGCACGAGCAGTACTTC.

This clonotype was recorded many times. CDR3 region: CSARLAQSYEQYF. The CDR3 DNA reads as TGCAGTGCTCGACTAGCGCAGTCCTACGAGCAGTACTTC. The rearrangement uses TRBV20-1 and TRBJ2-7; TRBD2 aligns across 8 bases. The ends lost 5 bases at V and 1 base at J; junction bases unmatched: 4. This CDR3 is 13 amino acids long. CDR1 and CDR2 (germline): DFQATT, SNEGSKA (reference sequence).

This clonotype was picked up many times. The chain uses TRBV10-2 and TRBJ1-5; unclear D gene. Germline V gene sequence: CDR1 WSHSY, CDR2 SAAADI. This CDR3 is 12 amino acids long. Trimming removed 7 bases at V and 4 bases at J, with 8 bases between. The CDR3 DNA reads as TGCGCCAGCACTAGCCTGAATCAGCCCCAGCATTTT. This codes for CASTSLNQPQHF.

This clonotype has ten or more counts. The rearrangement uses TRBV19 and TRBJ2-1; 7 bases map to TRBD2. V dropped 3 bases and J dropped 15; count of bases not matched to a gene: 11. In germline, CDR1 is LNHDA, CDR2 SQIVND (reference sequence). The CDR3 sequence is 13 residues long. CDR3 bases: TGTGCCAGTAGTATTGCACGGCCCGGGAGGTCGTTCTTC. This sequence encodes CASSIARPGRSFF.

V gene TRBV9 combines with J gene TRBJ2-1, with TRBD2 identical over 9 bases. The CDR3 covers 16 residues. V lost 4 bases, J lost 4 bases, and 9 bases stayed unmatched. Germline V CDR1 and CDR2: SGDLS, YYNGEE. CDR3 nucleotide sequence: TGTGCCAGCAGCCCATTAGCGGGAGCGGATTACAATGAGCAGTTCTTC. Protein product: CASSPLAGADYNEQFF.

In DNA, the CDR3 is TGTGCCAGCAGGCTAGCGGGAGGTACCTACGAGCAGTACTTC. Encoded protein: CASRLAGGTYEQYF. The gene calls are TRBV13 and TRBJ2-7; 11 positions agree with TRBD2. Germline CDR1 PRHDT, CDR2 FYEKMQ (reference sequence). V lost 6 bases to trimming and J lost 2 bases; unmatched junction nucleotides: 3. The CDR3 covers 14 residues.

This clonotype was counted many times. The V call is TRBV9, the J call TRBJ2-1, with TRBD2 as a possible D gene (5 bases). Trimming stripped 6 bases from V and 0 bases from J, with 13 bases between. The germline gives CDR1 SGDLS, CDR2 YYNGEE. This CDR3 comprises 15 residues. CDR3 sequence reads: CASNSLGSSYNEQFF. DNA of the CDR3: TGTGCCAGCAATTCACTAGGGAGCTCCTACAATGAGCAGTTCTTC.

The chain joins TRBV7-9 to TRBJ2-7; D ambiguous. This CDR3 contains 12 residues. Germline lookup yields CDR1 SEHNR and CDR2 FQNEAQ (reference sequence). Trimming left V 1 base short and J 6 bases short, with 7 bases between. DNA for the CDR3: TGTGCCAGCAGCTTAGATGTACGCGAGCAGTACTTC. As protein: CASSLDVREQYF.

This clonotype was found once. The rearrangement links TRBV30 to TRBJ2-1; TRBD1 is a possible D gene (5 bases). The germline V gene has CDR1 GTSNPN and CDR2 SVGIG (reference sequence). The length of the CDR3 is 15 residues. V was trimmed by 2 bases and J by 3 bases, leaving 14 bases between them. DNA for the CDR3: TGTGCCTGGAGTCCACCGACAGAATACTACAATGAGCAGTTCTTC. This codes for CAWSPPTEYYNEQFF.

This clonotype was detected many times. This chain joins TRBV29-1 and TRBJ2-7; 7 bases line up with TRBD1. CDR1 and CDR2 from the germline V gene are SQVTM and ANQGSEA. The V segment lost 7 bases and the J segment 6 bases; nucleotides outside the gene matches: 6. The CDR3 is 11 residues long. CDR3 DNA: TGCAGCGCCGGGGACAGAGGCGAGCAGTACTTC. Translated: CSAGDRGEQYF.